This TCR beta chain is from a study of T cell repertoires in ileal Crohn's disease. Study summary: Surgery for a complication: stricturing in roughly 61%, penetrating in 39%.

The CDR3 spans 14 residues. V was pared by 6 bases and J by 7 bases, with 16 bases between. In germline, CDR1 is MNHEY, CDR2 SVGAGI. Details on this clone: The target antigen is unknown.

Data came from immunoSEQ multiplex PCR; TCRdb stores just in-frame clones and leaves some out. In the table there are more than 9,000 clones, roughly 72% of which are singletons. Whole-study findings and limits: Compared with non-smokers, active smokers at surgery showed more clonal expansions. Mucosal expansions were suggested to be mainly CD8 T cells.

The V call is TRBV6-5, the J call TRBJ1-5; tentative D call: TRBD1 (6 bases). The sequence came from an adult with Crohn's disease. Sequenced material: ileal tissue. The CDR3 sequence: CASSRGGLGQPQHF. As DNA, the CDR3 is TGTGCCAGCAGCCGGGGGGGGCTTGGGCAGCCCCAGCATTTT.